Shown below are 25 T cell receptor beta chains from a single sample sequenced in a study of radiation and T cells in renal cell carcinoma. Assay used: immunoSEQ multiplex PCR; TCRdb lists only in-frame clones, some missing. The data show 150,000 or so clones, approximately 82% seen once. Time point specified: baseline pretreatment blood. Treatment of the sample: 15 Gy SBRT to primary tumor, nephrectomy 4 weeks later. The sample consisted of blood, taken from a patient whose treatment included radiotherapy and nephrectomy. The receptors here all came from a woman aged 50 to 60 with renal cell carcinoma.

V usage is TRBV10-1 and J usage is TRBJ2-1; 8 positions agree with TRBD2. CDR1 and CDR2 (germline): WNHNN, SYGVQD (reference sequence). V gave up 3 bases and J gave up 7 bases; unmatched junction bases: 8. The CDR3 length is 15 residues. CDR3 sequence: CASSDSTSAVNEQFF. The CDR3 DNA sequence: TGCGCCAGCAGTGATTCGACTAGCGCGGTTAATGAGCAGTTCTTC.

This clone showed up just once. V usage is TRBV5-1 and J usage is TRBJ1-6; 7 bases fit TRBD1. The germline V gene has CDR1 SGHRS and CDR2 YFSETQ. J gave up 10 bases and V 4 bases, and 11 bases lay outside the gene matches. The CDR3 is made up of 15 amino acids. This CDR3 is CASSDQEGASSPLHF. The CDR3 nucleotides read TGCGCCAGCAGCGATCAGGAGGGGGCATCCTCACCCCTCCACTTT.

The chain uses TRBV2 and TRBJ1-1; maybe TRBD1 (6 bases). The CDR3 consists of 14 residues. The germline V gene has CDR1 SNHLY and CDR2 FYNNEI. CDR3 protein: CNLGTPFSNTEAFF. DNA for the CDR3: TGTAATCTTGGGACACCTTTCTCGAACACTGAAGCTTTCTTT.

The gene calls are TRBV28 and TRBJ2-7; D is tentatively TRBD1 or TRBD2 (5 bases each). Per germline, CDR1 MDHEN and CDR2 SYDVKM. This CDR3 contains 14 residues. The germline V and J ends were trimmed by 4 bases and 0 bases, with 10 bases remaining between them. Written as DNA, the CDR3 is TGTGCCAGCAGTTCCGGGGCCCTCTCCTACGAGCAGTACTTC. As protein: CASSSGALSYEQYF. The whole variable domain, remainder taken from reference TRBV28 and TRBJ2-7, is DVKVTQSSRYLVKRTGEKVFLECVQDMDHENMFWYRQDPGLGLRLIYFSYDVKMKEKGDIPEGYSVSREKKERFSLILESASTNQTSMYLCASSSGALSYEQYFGPGTRLTVT.

The CDR3, as DNA: TGCGCCAGCAGCTGGGGGACAGGGACGAATGAAAAACTGTTTTTT. Its translation is CASSWGTGTNEKLFF. V gene TRBV5-1 combines with J gene TRBJ1-4; 9 positions agree with TRBD1. The junction had 5 bases not matched to a gene; V was cut back by 3 bases and J by 5 bases. Germline V gene sequence: CDR1 SGHRS, CDR2 YFSETQ. CDR3 length: 15 amino acids.

The chain recombines TRBV21-1 with TRBJ2-7; TRBD2, the D gene given by the table, was not confirmed from the DNA. TRBV21-1 constitutes a pseudogene. The CDR3 is made up of 18 amino acids. CDR3 sequence: CASSKEGTSGSDSYEQYF. The CDR3 DNA follows: TGTGCCAGCAGCAAAGAAGGGACTAGCGGGAGCGACTCCTACGAGCAGTACTTC.

V is TRBV25-1 and J is TRBJ1-1; D is ambiguous. CDR3 length equals 11 residues. Trimming left V 1 base short and J 10 bases short, with 7 bases between. Germline CDR1 MGHDK, CDR2 SYGVNS. This CDR3 reads CASSELMVAFF. The CDR3 region has the DNA TGTGCCAGCAGTGAATTGATGGTAGCTTTCTTT.

This chain links TRBV7-2 with TRBJ1-2, with TRBD1 matching 7 bases. The CDR3 extends over 14 amino acids. Germline CDR1 is SGHTA and CDR2 is FQGNSA. With V trimmed by 0 bases and J by 6 bases, 4 bases remained unmatched. The CDR3 protein is CASSLAEGGDGYTF. CDR3 nucleotide sequence: TGTGCCAGCAGCTTAGCGGAAGGGGGCGATGGCTACACCTTC.

This sequence joins TRBV9 and TRBJ1-5; 8 positions agree with TRBD1. CDR1 is SGDLS and CDR2 is YYNGEE in the germline V gene. The V and J ends lost 3 bases and 7 bases, in that order; junction bases with no gene match: 6. The CDR3 loop spans 14 amino acids. CDR3 sequence reads: CASSAQGGDQPQHF. The CDR3 DNA is TGTGCCAGCAGCGCACAGGGGGGTGACCAGCCCCAGCATTTT.

This clone was seen a single time. The rearrangement uses TRBV18 and TRBJ2-3; 12 positions match TRBD2. Trimming removed 6 bases from V and 2 bases from J; junction bases left unmatched: 6. The length of the CDR3 is 16 residues. In germline, CDR1 is KGHSH, CDR2 LQKENI. For the CDR3, the DNA is TGTGCCAGCTCGCCGGGACTAGCGGGTAACACAGATACGCAGTATTTT. Translated, it gives CASSPGLAGNTDTQYF.

The chain carries TRBV5-6 and TRBJ2-3, with TRBD1 matching over 9 bases. Germline-derived CDR1 and CDR2 are SGHDT and YYEEEE. This CDR3 spans 16 amino acids. After removal of 3 bases from V and 1 base from J, the junction contained 6 bases not matched to a gene. CDR3 region: CASSSLGQGGTDTQYF. CDR3 DNA sequence: TGTGCCAGCAGCTCCCTGGGACAGGGAGGCACAGATACGCAGTATTTT.

The table lists this clone with many counts. The gene calls are TRBV9 and TRBJ1-3, with 8 bases that match TRBD1. CDR3 length: 16 residues. V dropped 0 bases and J dropped 2; count of bases not matched to a gene: 4. Germline-derived CDR1 and CDR2 are SGDLS and YYNGEE. CDR3 DNA sequence: TGTGCCAGCAGCGTAGATGCAGGGGGCACTGGAAACACCATATATTTT. Translation: CASSVDAGGTGNTIYF. Based on the CDR3 plus reference TRBV9 and TRBJ1-3, the full variable domain is DSGVTQTPKHLITATGQRVTLRCSPRSGDLSVYWYQQSLDQGLQFLIQYYNGEERAKGNILERFSAQQFPDLHSELNLSSLELGDSALYFCASSVDAGGTGNTIYFGEGSWLTVV.

This clone has a handful of counts. The sample has other DNA sequences that encode this CDR3 too. This chain links TRBV30 with TRBJ1-2; tentative D call: TRBD1 (6 bases). This CDR3 comprises 12 residues. V was trimmed by 2 bases and J by 6 bases, leaving 10 bases between them. The germline CDR1 and CDR2 sequences are GTSNPN and SVGIG (reference sequence). The CDR3 DNA reads as TGTGCCTGGAGTTACAGGGATGATGGCTACACCTTC. As protein: CAWSYRDDGYTF.

In DNA, the CDR3 is TGTGCCAGCTGGAGGGGGTTCGGTCAGCCCCAGCATTTT. It codes for CASWRGFGQPQHF. This chain joins TRBV6-5 and TRBJ1-5, with D maybe TRBD1 (6 bases). The CDR3 runs to 13 residues. CDR1 and CDR2 from the germline V gene are MNHEY and SVGAGI. The V gene lost 8 bases and the J gene lost 6 bases, with 14 bases spanning the gap.

This clone was detected only once. This chain links TRBV18 with TRBJ1-5; no clear D gene. This CDR3 comprises 14 residues. Germline V gene sequence: CDR1 KGHSH, CDR2 LQKENI. V lost 8 bases, J lost 5 bases, and 16 bases lay in between. The CDR3 reads CASRTTGWDQPQHF. In nucleotides, the CDR3 is TGTGCCAGCAGAACCACGGGGTGGGATCAGCCCCAGCATTTT.

This clone occurred a few times. V usage is TRBV7-6 and J usage is TRBJ1-5, with D perhaps matching TRBD1 (5 bases). CDR1 SGHVS and CDR2 FNYEAQ come from the germline V gene. This CDR3 comprises 15 residues. Between the trimmed V and J ends, which lost 2 bases and 2 bases, there was a span of 10 bases. CDR3 protein: CASSLWQGGNQPQHF. CDR3 bases: TGTGCCAGCAGCTTATGGCAGGGAGGCAATCAGCCCCAGCATTTT.

V gene TRBV7-8 combines with J gene TRBJ1-4; 7 nucleotides align to TRBD1. The CDR3 runs 13 residues. The germline V gene has CDR1 SGHVS and CDR2 FQNEAQ. V lost 6 bases, J lost 7 bases, and 5 bases stayed unmatched. DNA of the CDR3: TGTGCCAGCAGTCGAAACAGGGGTGAAAAACTGTTTTTT. Protein: CASSRNRGEKLFF.

This clone was recorded once. The chain uses TRBV4-1 and TRBJ1-4, with a tentative D call TRBD1 (5 bases). Trimming stripped 0 bases from V and 7 bases from J, with 18 bases between. The CDR3 is made up of 17 amino acids. The V gene's germline CDR1 is MGHRA and CDR2 YSYEKL. This CDR3 is CASSQEYQAERGEKLFF. The CDR3 DNA reads TGCGCCAGCAGCCAAGAGTATCAAGCAGAAAGGGGTGAAAAACTGTTTTTT.

The chain uses TRBV5-1 and TRBJ2-2; possible D gene TRBD1, 5 bases. The CDR3 contains 15 residues. CDR1 and CDR2 from the germline V gene are SGHRS and YFSETQ. Deletions cut 5 bases from V and 1 base from J, with 12 bases between. CDR3 in DNA: TGCGCCAGCAGGGGGCGGCTAGGGAACACCGGGGAGCTGTTTTTT. It specifies CASRGRLGNTGELFF.

The rearrangement links TRBV19 to TRBJ2-7; a possible D gene is TRBD2 (6 bases). Per the germline V gene, CDR1 is LNHDA and CDR2 is SQIVND (reference sequence). The CDR3 totals 16 residues. The germline V and J ends were trimmed by 1 base and 6 bases, with 19 bases remaining between them. The CDR3 DNA sequence: TGTGCCAGTAGTATAGCCCTGCCGGGGGTAGGATCCGAGCAGTACTTC. Its protein is CASSIALPGVGSEQYF.

The CDR3 spells CASSQDRGRNQPQHF. The CDR3, as DNA: TGCGCCAGCAGCCAAGACAGGGGTCGCAATCAGCCCCAGCATTTT. The V and J genes are TRBV4-3 and TRBJ1-5; the D gene is possibly TRBD1 (6 bases). CDR3 size: 15 residues. Germline values: CDR1 LGHNA, CDR2 YSLEER. V lost 0 bases, J lost 2 bases, and 8 bases lay in between.

This clone turned up a few times. The chain recombines TRBV14 with TRBJ1-1, with a possible D match to TRBD1 (5 bases). This CDR3 has 13 residues. CDR1 is SGHDN and CDR2 is FVKESK in the germline V gene. The germline V and J ends were trimmed by 5 bases and 4 bases, with 11 bases remaining between them. The CDR3 DNA follows: TGTGCCAGCAGCAAGGACATGGGCACTGAAGCTTTCTTT. It yields the protein CASSKDMGTEAFF.

The chain uses TRBV9 and TRBJ1-3, with D tentatively TRBD1 (6 bases). V gave up 2 bases and J gave up 0 bases, with 12 bases separating them. The germline CDR1 and CDR2 sequences are SGDLS and YYNGEE. The length of the CDR3 is 16 residues. The CDR3 coding sequence is TGTGCCAGCAGCGTTTCCTTAGGGGGCTCTGGAAACACCATATATTTT. Its translation is CASSVSLGGSGNTIYF.

There are a few counts of this clone. The chain links TRBV9 to TRBJ1-1; D gene ambiguous. Germline CDR1 SGDLS, CDR2 YYNGEE. The V and J ends lost 1 base and 1 base respectively, with 11 bases between them. This CDR3 spans 15 amino acids. The CDR3: CASSVSDPGNTEAFF. Written as DNA, the CDR3 is TGTGCCAGCAGCGTATCCGACCCGGGGAACACTGAAGCTTTCTTT.

The V gene is TRBV5-6, the J gene TRBJ2-1, with D perhaps assigned TRBD1 or TRBD2 (5 bases each). V lost 4 bases and J 0 bases, leaving 8 bases between the germline ends. CDR3 size: 14 residues. Germline-derived CDR1 and CDR2 are SGHDT and YYEEEE. This chain's CDR3 is CASSPGPSYNEQFF. The CDR3 bases are TGTGCCAGCAGCCCGGGACCCTCCTACAATGAGCAGTTCTTC. The entire variable domain, with the rest obtained from reference TRBV5-6 and TRBJ2-1, is as follows: DAGVTQSPTHLIKTRGQQVTLRCSPKSGHDTVSWYQQALGQGPQFIFQYYEEEERQRGNFPDRFSGHQFPNYSSELNVNALLLGDSALYLCASSPGPSYNEQFFGPGTRLTVL.